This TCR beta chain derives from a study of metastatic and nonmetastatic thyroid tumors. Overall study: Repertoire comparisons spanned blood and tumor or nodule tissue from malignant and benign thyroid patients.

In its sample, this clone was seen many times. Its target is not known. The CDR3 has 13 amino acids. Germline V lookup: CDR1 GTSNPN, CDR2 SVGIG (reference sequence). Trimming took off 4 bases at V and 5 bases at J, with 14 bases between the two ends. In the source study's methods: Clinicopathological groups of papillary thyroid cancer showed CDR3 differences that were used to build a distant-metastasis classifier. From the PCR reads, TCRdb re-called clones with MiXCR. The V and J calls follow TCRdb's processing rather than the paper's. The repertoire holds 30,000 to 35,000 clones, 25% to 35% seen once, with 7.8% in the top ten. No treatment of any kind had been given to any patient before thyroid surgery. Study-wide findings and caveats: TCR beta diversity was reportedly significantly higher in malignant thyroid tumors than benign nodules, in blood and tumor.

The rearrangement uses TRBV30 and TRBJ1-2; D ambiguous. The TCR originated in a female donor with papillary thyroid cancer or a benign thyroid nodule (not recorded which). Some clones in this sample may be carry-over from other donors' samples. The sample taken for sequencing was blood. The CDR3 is CAWTLDRRYGYTF. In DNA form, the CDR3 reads TGTGCCTGGACCCTGGATAGACGGTATGGCTACACCTTC.